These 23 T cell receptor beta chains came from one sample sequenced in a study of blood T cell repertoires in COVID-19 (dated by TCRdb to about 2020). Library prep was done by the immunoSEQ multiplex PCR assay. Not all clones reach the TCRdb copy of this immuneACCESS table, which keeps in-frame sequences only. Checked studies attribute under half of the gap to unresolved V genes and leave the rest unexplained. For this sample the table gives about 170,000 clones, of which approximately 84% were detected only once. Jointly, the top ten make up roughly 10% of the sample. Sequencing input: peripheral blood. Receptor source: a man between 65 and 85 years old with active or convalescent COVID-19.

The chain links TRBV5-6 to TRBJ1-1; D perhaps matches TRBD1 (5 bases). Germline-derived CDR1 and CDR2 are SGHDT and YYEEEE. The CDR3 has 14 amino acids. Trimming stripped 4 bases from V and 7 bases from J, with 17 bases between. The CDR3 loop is CASSAGPGKGEAFF. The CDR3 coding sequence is TGTGCCAGCAGCGCGGGACCGGGGAAGGGTGAAGCTTTCTTT.

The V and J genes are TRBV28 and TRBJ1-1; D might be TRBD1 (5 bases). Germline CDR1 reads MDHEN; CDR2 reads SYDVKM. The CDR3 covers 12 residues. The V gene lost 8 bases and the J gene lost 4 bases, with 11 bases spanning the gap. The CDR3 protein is CASLTGGTEAFF. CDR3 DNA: TGTGCCAGCCTGACCGGGGGCACTGAAGCTTTCTTT.

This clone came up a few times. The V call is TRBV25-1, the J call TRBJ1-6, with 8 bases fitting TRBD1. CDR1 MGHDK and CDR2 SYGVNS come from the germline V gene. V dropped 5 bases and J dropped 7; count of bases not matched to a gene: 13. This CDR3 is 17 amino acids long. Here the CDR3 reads CASSSTGGIGTNSPLHF. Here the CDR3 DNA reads TGTGCCAGCAGTTCCACAGGGGGTATAGGTACGAATTCACCCCTCCACTTT.

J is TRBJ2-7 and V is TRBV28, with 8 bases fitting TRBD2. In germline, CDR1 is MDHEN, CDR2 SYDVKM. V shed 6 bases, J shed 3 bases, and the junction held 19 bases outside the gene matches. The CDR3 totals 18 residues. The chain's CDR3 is CASRDLGGDFSFRYEQYF. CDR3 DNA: TGTGCCAGCAGGGACCTCGGGGGGGACTTTTCCTTTCGCTACGAGCAGTACTTC.

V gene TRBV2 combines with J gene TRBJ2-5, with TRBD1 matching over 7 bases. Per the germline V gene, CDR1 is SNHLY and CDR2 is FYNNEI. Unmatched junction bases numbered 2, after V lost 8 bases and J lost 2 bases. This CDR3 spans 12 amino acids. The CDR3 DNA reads TGTGCCAGCGGGACAGTTCAAGAGACCCAGTACTTC. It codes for CASGTVQETQYF.

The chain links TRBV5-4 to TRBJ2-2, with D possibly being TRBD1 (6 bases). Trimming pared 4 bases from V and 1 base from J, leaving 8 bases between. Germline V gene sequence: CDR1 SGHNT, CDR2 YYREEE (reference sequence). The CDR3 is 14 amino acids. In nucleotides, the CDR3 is TGTGCCAGCAGCCGGACAGAGAACACCGGGGAGCTGTTTTTT. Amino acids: CASSRTENTGELFF.

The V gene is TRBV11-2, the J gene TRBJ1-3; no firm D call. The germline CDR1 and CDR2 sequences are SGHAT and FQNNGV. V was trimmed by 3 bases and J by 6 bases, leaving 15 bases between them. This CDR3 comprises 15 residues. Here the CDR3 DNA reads TGTGCCAGCAGCTTGAGTGTTTCGGGTGAAAACACCATATATTTT. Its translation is CASSLSVSGENTIYF.

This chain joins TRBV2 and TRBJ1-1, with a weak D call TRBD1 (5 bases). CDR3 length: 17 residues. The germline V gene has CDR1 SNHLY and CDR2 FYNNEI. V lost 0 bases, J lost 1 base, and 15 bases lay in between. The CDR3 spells CASSEAERGFWNTEAFF. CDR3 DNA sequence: TGTGCCAGCAGTGAAGCTGAAAGGGGCTTCTGGAACACTGAAGCTTTCTTT.

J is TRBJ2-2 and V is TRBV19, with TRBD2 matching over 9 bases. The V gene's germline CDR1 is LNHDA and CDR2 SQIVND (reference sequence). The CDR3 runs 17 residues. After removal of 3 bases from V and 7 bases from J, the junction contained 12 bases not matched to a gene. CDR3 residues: CASSIVWASGAGGELFF. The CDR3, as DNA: TGTGCCAGTAGTATCGTTTGGGCTAGCGGGGCTGGCGGGGAGCTGTTTTTT.

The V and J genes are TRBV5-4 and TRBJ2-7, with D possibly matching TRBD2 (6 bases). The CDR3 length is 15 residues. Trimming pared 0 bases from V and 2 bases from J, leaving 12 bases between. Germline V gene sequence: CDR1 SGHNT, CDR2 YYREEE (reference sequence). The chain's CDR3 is CASSLGGSGTYEQYF. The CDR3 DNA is TGTGCCAGCAGCTTGGGGGGTAGCGGCACCTACGAGCAGTACTTC.

CDR3 coding DNA: TGCGCCAGCAGCCCCGGGAGCACTAATGAAAAACTGTTTTTT. This encodes CASSPGSTNEKLFF. The chain employs TRBV5-1 and TRBJ1-4; D not certain. Between the trimmed V and J ends, which lost 4 bases and 2 bases, there was a span of 9 bases. Germline CDR1 reads SGHRS; CDR2 reads YFSETQ. The CDR3 consists of 14 residues.

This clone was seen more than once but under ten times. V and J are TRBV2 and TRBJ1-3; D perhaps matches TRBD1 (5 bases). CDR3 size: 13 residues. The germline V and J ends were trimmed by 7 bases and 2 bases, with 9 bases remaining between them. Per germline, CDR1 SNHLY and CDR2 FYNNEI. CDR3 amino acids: CASKLRAGNTIYF. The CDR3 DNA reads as TGTGCCAGCAAACTCAGGGCTGGAAACACCATATATTTT.

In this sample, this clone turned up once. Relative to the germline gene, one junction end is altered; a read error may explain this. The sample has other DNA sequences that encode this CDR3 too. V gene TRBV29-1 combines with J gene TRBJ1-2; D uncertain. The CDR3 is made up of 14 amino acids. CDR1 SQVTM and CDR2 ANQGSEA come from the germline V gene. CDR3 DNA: TGCAGTGTTGAAGTTCCGGGGAGTAACTATGGCTACACCTTC. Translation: CSVEVPGSNYGYTF.

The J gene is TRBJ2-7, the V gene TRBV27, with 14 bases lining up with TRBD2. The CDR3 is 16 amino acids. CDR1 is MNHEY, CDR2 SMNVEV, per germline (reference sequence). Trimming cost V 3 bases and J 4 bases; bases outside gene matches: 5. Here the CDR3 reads CASSFRTSGRLYEQYF. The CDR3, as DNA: TGTGCCAGCAGTTTCCGGACTAGCGGGAGGTTATACGAGCAGTACTTC.

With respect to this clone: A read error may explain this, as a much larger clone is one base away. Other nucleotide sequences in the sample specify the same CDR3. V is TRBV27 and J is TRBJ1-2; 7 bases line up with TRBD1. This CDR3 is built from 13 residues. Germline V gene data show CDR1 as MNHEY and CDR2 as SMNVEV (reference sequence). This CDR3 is CASSLRDSYGYTF. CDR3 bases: TGTGCCAGCAGTCTCCGGGACAGCTATGGCTACACCTTT.

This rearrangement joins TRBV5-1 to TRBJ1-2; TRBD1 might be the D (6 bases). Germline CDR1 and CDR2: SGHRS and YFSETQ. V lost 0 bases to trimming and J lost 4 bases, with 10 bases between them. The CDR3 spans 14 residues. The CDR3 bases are TGCGCCAGCAGCTTGGGGACAGCGAGCTATGGCTACACCTTC. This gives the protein CASSLGTASYGYTF.

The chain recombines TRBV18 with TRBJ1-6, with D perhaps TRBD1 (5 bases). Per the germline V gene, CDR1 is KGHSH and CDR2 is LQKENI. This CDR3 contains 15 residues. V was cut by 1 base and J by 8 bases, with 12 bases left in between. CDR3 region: CASSPQGPPDSPLHF. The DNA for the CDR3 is TGTGCCAGCTCACCACAGGGGCCCCCTGATTCACCCCTCCACTTT.

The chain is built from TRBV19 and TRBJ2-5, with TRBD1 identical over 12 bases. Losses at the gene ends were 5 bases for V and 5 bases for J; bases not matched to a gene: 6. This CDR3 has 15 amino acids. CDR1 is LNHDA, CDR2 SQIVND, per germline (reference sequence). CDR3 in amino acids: CASSVGQGAVETQYF. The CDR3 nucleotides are TGTGCCAGTAGTGTGGGACAGGGGGCCGTGGAGACCCAGTACTTC.

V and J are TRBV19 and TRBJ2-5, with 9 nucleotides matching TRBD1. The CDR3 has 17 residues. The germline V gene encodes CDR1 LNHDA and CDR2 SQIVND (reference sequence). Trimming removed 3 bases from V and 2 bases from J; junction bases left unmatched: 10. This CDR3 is CASSIMRGTGLQETQYF. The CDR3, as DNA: TGTGCCAGTAGTATTATGCGAGGGACAGGGTTACAAGAGACCCAGTACTTC.

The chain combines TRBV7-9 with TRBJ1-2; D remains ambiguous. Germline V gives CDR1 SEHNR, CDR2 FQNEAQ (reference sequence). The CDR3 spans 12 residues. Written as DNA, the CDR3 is TGTGGCGCTGCTGCTCCGGACTATGGCTACACCTTC. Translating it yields CGAAAPDYGYTF.

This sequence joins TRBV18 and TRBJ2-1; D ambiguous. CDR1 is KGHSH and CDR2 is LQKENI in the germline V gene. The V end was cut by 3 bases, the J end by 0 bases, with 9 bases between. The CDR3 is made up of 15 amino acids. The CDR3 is CASSPTASSYNEQFF. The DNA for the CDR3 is TGTGCCAGCTCACCCACAGCAAGCTCCTACAATGAGCAGTTCTTC.

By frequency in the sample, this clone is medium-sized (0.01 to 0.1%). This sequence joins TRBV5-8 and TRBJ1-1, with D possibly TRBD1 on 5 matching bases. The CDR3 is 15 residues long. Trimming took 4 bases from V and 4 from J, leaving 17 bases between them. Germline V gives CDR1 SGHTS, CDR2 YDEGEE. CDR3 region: CASSQPRGRGTEAFF. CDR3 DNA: TGTGCCAGCAGCCAACCCCGGGGGAGGGGCACTGAAGCTTTCTTT. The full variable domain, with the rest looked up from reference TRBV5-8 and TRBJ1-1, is EAGVTQSPTHLIKTRGQQATLRCSPISGHTSVYWYQQALGLGLQFLLWYDEGEERNRGNFPPRFSGRQFPNYSSELNVNALELEDSALYLCASSQPRGRGTEAFFGQGTRLTVV.

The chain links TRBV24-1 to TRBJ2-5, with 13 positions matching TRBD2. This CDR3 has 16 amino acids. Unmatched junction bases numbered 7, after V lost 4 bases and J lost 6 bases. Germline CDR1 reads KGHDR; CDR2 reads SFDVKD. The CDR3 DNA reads TGTGCCACCAGTGACTCTGGACTAGCGGGAGTTCAGACCCAGTACTTC. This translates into CATSDSGLAGVQTQYF.